The 9 T cell receptor beta chains below were found in one sample sequenced in a study of cytomegalovirus exposure and HLA in healthy donors. Vbeta (60) and Jbeta (13) primers were used in the PCR. Here immunoSEQ multiplex PCR was the method, and the copy in TCRdb shows in-frame clones only, minus some. Of about 120,000 clones in the sample, approximately 79% are singletons; the top ten hold over 2%. Sequenced: PBMCs. Receptors originate from a man aged 30 to 39 in good health and CMV-seronegative.

CDR3: CASSLSGAPRSYEQYF. The CDR3, as DNA: TGTGCCAGCAGTTTATCTGGGGCCCCACGTTCCTACGAGCAGTACTTC. The chain is built from TRBV27 and TRBJ2-7, with D possibly TRBD1 on 5 matching bases. Germline lookup yields CDR1 MNHEY and CDR2 SMNVEV (reference sequence). There are 16 residues in the CDR3. The ends were cut back, 0 bases at V and 1 base at J, with 13 bases in the middle.

Details on this clone: Compared with germline, one end of the junction differs, possibly owing to a read error. The chain couples TRBV28 to TRBJ2-6, with 7 bases lining up with TRBD1. The CDR3 contains 17 residues. Germline lookup yields CDR1 MDHEN and CDR2 SYDVKM. This CDR3 is CASTSRQGDSGANGLTF. Here the CDR3 DNA reads TGTGCCAGCACCTCGAGACAGGGTGACTCTGGGGCCAACGGCCTGACTTTC.

A single count supports this clone. The genes are TRBV5-1 and TRBJ1-4; D possibly corresponds to TRBD1 (5 bases). V shed 1 base and J shed 2 bases, with 9 bases lying between them. The CDR3 extends over 15 amino acids. Germline CDR1 is SGHRS and CDR2 is YFSETQ. The CDR3 DNA reads as TGCGCCAGCAGCTTGAACCAGGGTACTAATGAAAAACTGTTTTTT. Translation gives CASSLNQGTNEKLFF.

V and J are TRBV27 and TRBJ2-1, with 9 bases fitting TRBD1. The CDR3 has 15 amino acids. Trimming took 6 bases from V and 1 from J; bases not matched to a gene: 4. CDR1 MNHEY and CDR2 SMNVEV come from the germline V gene (reference sequence). The CDR3 coding sequence is TGTGCCAGCAGCCCCGGGACAGGGTCCTACAATGAGCAGTTCTTC. The encoded protein is CASSPGTGSYNEQFF.

V usage is TRBV7-9 and J usage is TRBJ2-7; possible D gene TRBD1, 6 bases. There are 18 residues in the CDR3. Germline CDR1 is SEHNR and CDR2 is FQNEAQ (reference sequence). V lost 4 bases to trimming and J lost 2 bases, with 24 bases between them. The CDR3 DNA reads as TGTGCCAGCAGCTCCCCCCCGGGGTCAGGGGCGGCAACCTACGAGCAGTACTTC. Translated, it gives CASSSPPGSGAATYEQYF.

This chain joins TRBV5-1 and TRBJ1-6; 9 nucleotides match TRBD1. With V trimmed by 4 bases and J by 7 bases, 3 bases remained unmatched. The CDR3 covers 14 residues. The V gene's germline CDR1 is SGHRS and CDR2 YFSETQ. As DNA, the CDR3 is TGCGCCAGCAGCACCGGGACAGGGAATTCACCCCTCCACTTT. It translates to CASSTGTGNSPLHF. Looking up the rest from reference TRBV5-1 and TRBJ1-6 gives the full variable domain: KAGVTQTPRYLIKTRGQQVTLSCSPISGHRSVSWYQQTPGQGLQFLFEYFSETQRNKGNFPGRFSGRQFSNSRSEMNVSTLELGDSALYLCASSTGTGNSPLHFGNGTRLTVT.

The chain uses TRBV28 and TRBJ2-7, with 8 bases fitting TRBD2. CDR3 length: 14 residues. Trimming removed 3 bases from V and 4 bases from J; junction bases left unmatched: 5. In germline, CDR1 is MDHEN, CDR2 SYDVKM. The CDR3, as DNA: TGTGCCAGCAGTTTCACGGGGGGGAGGTACGAGCAGTACTTC. It codes for CASSFTGGRYEQYF.

This chain joins TRBV2 and TRBJ2-7; no clear D gene. This CDR3 region has 11 residues. The V gene's germline CDR1 is SNHLY and CDR2 FYNNEI. Trimming took off 5 bases at V and 6 bases at J, with 8 bases between the two ends. CDR3 nucleotide sequence: TGTGCCAGCAGTCGGCAGGTCGAGCAGTACTTC. This codes for CASSRQVEQYF.

This chain joins TRBV5-5 and TRBJ2-1, with 13 bases identical to TRBD2. Losses at the gene ends were 1 base for V and 4 bases for J; bases not matched to a gene: 8. Per germline, CDR1 SGHKS and CDR2 YYEKEE (reference sequence). The CDR3 sequence is 18 residues long. CDR3 sequence reads: CASSLLTSGGLLYNEQFF. The DNA of the CDR3 is TGTGCCAGCAGCTTGTTGACTAGCGGGGGGCTCCTGTACAATGAGCAGTTCTTC.